This TCR beta chain was recorded in a study of Graves' ophthalmopathy and Graves' hyperthyroidism. Overall study context: Researchers obtained peripheral blood at initial diagnosis, before any treatment had begun. Overall study results and limits: The blood repertoire also included most expanded thyroid clonotypes above 0.001 frequency.

Regarding this clonotype: Its antigen remains unidentified.

Germline V gives CDR1 LNHDA, CDR2 SQIVND (reference sequence). V lost 0 bases and J lost 6, with 16 bases in between. The CDR3 has 16 residues. RNA served as the template for amplifying TCR beta CDR3 regions. HTBI primers served in a first-round RT-PCR, which a second-round multiplex PCR followed. TCRdb re-called the multiplex PCR reads with MiXCR, one entry per CDR3 protein. The sample includes 40,000 to 45,000 distinct CDR3 sequences, roughly half of them seen just once. The specimen was peripheral blood. The origin of this receptor is an adult man with Graves' ophthalmopathy. The chain is built from TRBV19 and TRBJ2-3; weak D call: TRBD2 (6 bases). This CDR3 is CASSIDLRGYTDTQYF. Written as DNA, the CDR3 is TGTGCCAGTAGTATAGATCTCCGGGGGTACACGGATACGCAGTATTTT. Full variable domain (missing parts from reference TRBV19 and TRBJ2-3): DGGITQSPKYLFRKEGQNVTLSCEQNLNHDAMYWYRQDPGQGLRLIYYSQIVNDFQKGDIAEGYSVSREKKESFPLTVTSAQKNPTAFYLCASSIDLRGYTDTQYFGPGTRLTVL.